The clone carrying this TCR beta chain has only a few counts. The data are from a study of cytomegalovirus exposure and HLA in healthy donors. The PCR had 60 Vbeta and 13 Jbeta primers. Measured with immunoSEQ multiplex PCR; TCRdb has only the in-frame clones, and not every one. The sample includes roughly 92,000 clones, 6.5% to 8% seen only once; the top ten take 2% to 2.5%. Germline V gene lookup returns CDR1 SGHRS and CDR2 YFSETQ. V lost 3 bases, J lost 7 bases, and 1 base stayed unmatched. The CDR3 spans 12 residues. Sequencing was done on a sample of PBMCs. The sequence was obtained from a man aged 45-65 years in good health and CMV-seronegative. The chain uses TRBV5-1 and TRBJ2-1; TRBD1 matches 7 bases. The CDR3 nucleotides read TGCGCCAGCAGCTCACAGGGGAATGAGCAGTTCTTC. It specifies CASSSQGNEQFF.